This T cell receptor (beta chain) was sequenced in a study of sequential checkpoint blockade in melanoma. Study context: Patients were randomized 1:1 to nivolumab-then-ipilimumab or ipilimumab-then-nivolumab first-line. Maintenance nivolumab came after either treatment sequence.

The repertoire was sequenced with immunoSEQ multiplex PCR; TCRdb's copy has only in-frame clones and lacks some. The sample consists of 21,000 or so clones, 70% to 90% of them appearing once. Sample treatment: randomized to nivolumab then ipilimumab (arm A) or the reverse (arm B). No patient had prior DNA-damaging chemotherapy. PBMC sorting kept live CD3+CD8+ cells without CD19 or CD56. The input for sequencing was CD8+ T cells sorted from blood (inferred from file names), taken from a patient given nivolumab and ipilimumab in sequence. This clonotype was obtained from a human donor with melanoma.

CDR3 region: CASSSDSLNTEAFF. CDR3 nucleotides: TGTGCCAGCAGCAGCGACAGCTTGAACACTGAAGCTTTCTTT. The rearrangement joins TRBV13 to TRBJ1-1; a possible D gene is TRBD1 (5 bases). Germline-derived CDR1 and CDR2 are PRHDT and FYEKMQ (reference sequence). This CDR3 is 14 amino acids long. V was cut by 5 bases and J by 0 bases, with 10 bases left in between. The entire variable domain, with the rest obtained from reference TRBV13 and TRBJ1-1, is as follows: AAGVIQSPRHLIKEKRETATLKCYPIPRHDTVYWYQQGPGQDPQFLISFYEKMQSDKGSIPDRFSAQQFSDYHSELNMSSLELGDSALYFCASSSDSLNTEAFFGQGTRLTVV.